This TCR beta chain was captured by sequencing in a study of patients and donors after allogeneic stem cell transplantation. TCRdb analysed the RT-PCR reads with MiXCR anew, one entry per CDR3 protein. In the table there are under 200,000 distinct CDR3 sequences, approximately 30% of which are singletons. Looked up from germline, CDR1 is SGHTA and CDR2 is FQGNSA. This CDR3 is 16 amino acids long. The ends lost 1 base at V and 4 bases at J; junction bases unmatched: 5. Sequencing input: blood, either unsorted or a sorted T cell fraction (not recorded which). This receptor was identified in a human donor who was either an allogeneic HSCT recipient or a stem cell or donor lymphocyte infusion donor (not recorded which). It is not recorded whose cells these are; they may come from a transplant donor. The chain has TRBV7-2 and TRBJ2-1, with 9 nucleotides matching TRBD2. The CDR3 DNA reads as TGTGCCAGCAGCTTAGAAGCGGGAGGCTTTTACAATGAGCAGTTCTTC. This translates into CASSLEAGGFYNEQFF.